The present T cell receptor (beta chain) was sequenced within a study of blood T cell repertoires in COVID-19. Original analysis: Estimated nucleated cell counts came from reference gene primer amplification. TCRdb's copy holds only in-frame clones and misses some; the assay was immunoSEQ multiplex PCR. V and J calls and clone size follow that table, whereas D and trimming were derived from the DNA. Of approximately 280,000 clones listed, about four fifths were seen once; the top ten hold more than 1.4%. This CDR3 is built from 14 residues. The V gene's germline CDR1 is SGHRS and CDR2 YFSETQ. The V gene end was trimmed by 5 bases and the J gene end by 0 bases; junction bases not matched to a gene: 4.

This clonotype was obtained from a human donor with COVID-19, enrolled during active disease. The donor label of this sample is uncertain. The chain is built from TRBV5-1 and TRBJ2-5; TRBD1 agrees at 7 bases. The sequencing input was peripheral blood. The CDR3 nucleotides are TGCGCCAGCAGGCAGGGGGAGTACCAAGAGACCCAGTACTTC. It encodes CASRQGEYQETQYF.